Included here is one T cell receptor (beta chain) sequence, with context. Its antigen is currently unknown. The data were obtained in a study of beta chain features in type 1 diabetes. Study in general: Patients shared similar age, gender and cell yields with healthy donors.

The investigators reverse transcribed all of the isolated RNA, so they sequenced expressed TCRB transcripts. The table came from immunoSEQ multiplex PCR; TCRdb's copy has only in-frame clones and leaves some out. The sample lists roughly 150,000 clones, 9% seen once, with under 0.75% in the top ten. The CDR3 is made up of 13 amino acids. V was clipped by 7 bases and J by 11 bases, with 18 bases between them. Germline lookup yields CDR1 SNHLY and CDR2 FYNNEI. Study findings and constraints: A greater similarity of naive, central memory and Treg TCRB repertoires was seen among patients than among healthy donors. The analysis here could not establish whether HLA type shapes TCRB rearrangement. For Type 1 diabetes patients, all four CD4+ subsets carried TCRB CDR3s that were moderately but significantly shorter.

The chain combines TRBV2 with TRBJ1-5; tentative D call: TRBD1 (6 bases). The receptor's source is a woman in her thirties with type 1 diabetes. The sample consisted of central memory CD4+ T cells from blood. The CDR3 reads CASTRDTRQSQHF. In DNA form, the CDR3 reads TGTGCCAGCACCCGGGACACCCGGCAGTCCCAGCATTTT.